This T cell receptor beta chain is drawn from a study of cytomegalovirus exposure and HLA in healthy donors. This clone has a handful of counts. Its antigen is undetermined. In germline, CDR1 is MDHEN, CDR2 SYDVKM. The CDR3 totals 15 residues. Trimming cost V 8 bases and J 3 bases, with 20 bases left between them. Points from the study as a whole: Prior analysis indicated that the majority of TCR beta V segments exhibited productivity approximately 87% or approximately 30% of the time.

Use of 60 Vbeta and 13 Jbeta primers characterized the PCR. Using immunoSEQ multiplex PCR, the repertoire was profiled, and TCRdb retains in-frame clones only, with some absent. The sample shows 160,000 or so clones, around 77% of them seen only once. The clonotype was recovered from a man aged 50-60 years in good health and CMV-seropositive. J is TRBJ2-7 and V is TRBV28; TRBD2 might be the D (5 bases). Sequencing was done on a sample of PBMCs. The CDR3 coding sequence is TGTGCCAGCTCCTCAAGCGGCGTGATGGTCTACGAGCAGTACTTC. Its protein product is CASSSSGVMVYEQYF.